The rows below give T cell receptor beta chains drawn from one sample of a study of CD8+ T cells in alopecia areata. The method was immunoSEQ multiplex PCR; TCRdb's version includes in-frame clones alone and lacks a portion of them. The sample lists roughly 130,000 clones; roughly three fifths were seen once. Source: CD4+ T cells sorted from blood, taken at week 0. The receptors were gathered from a human donor with alopecia areata. Each CDR3 is given with its conserved first and last residue. D genes are given only for firm matches. Clone sizes are given selectively: once, few, many, or a class where the clone is expanded.

j_call clone_size d_call v_call cdr3_nt cdr3_aa
TRBJ2-3 NA NA TRBV29-1 TGCAGCGTACTTGGGGACGGCACAGATACGCAGTATTTT CSVLGDGTDTQYF
TRBJ2-3 NA TRBD1 TRBV5-1 TGCGCCACCTATCCGGGACAGGGTGGAGATACGCAGTATTTT CATYPGQGGDTQYF
TRBJ1-2 NA NA TRBV4-1 TGCGCCAGCGATGAGGGGCGGGGCTATGGCTACACCTTC CASDEGRGYGYTF
TRBJ2-2 NA TRBD1 TRBV19 TGTGCCAGTAGTATACGCGTGTCGGGCGTCGGGACAGGGGCCGGGGAGCTGTTTTTT CASSIRVSGVGTGAGELFF
TRBJ1-2 NA NA TRBV6-5 TGTGCCAGCACAAGGAGGGCTAACTATGGCTACACCTTC CASTRRANYGYTF
TRBJ2-7 NA NA TRBV10-3 TGTGCCATCAGTGAGTCTTTTGGAGGGGCCGAGCAGTACTTC CAISESFGGAEQYF
TRBJ2-7 NA TRBD1 TRBV5-1 TGCGCCAGCAGCTCCCCCGGAACAGGGGGCTACGAGCAGTACTTC CASSSPGTGGYEQYF
TRBJ2-5 few NA TRBV5-1 TGCGCCAGCAGCTTTGTGTTGGAAGAGACCCAGTACTTC CASSFVLEETQYF
TRBJ2-6 NA TRBD2 TRBV15 TGTGCCACCAGCAGAGAACCTAGCGGGAGGGGGTCTGGGGCCAACGTCCTGACTTTC CATSREPSGRGSGANVLTF
TRBJ2-7 NA NA TRBV19 TGTGCCAGTAGTAGGGCTTCGGACAGTTCCTACGAGCAGTACTTC CASSRASDSSYEQYF
TRBJ2-3 few NA TRBV6-6 TGTGCCAGCAGTTACTCCCTGGCAGATACGCAGTATTTT CASSYSLADTQYF
TRBJ2-7 NA NA TRBV10-3 TGTGCCATTACTCCCGCCGAGTCAACAGGGTTCCCCTACGAGCAGTACTTC CAITPAESTGFPYEQYF
TRBJ2-1 NA NA TRBV29-1 TGCAGCGTTGATGTTGGCCCTCCCAATGAGCAGTTCTTC CSVDVGPPNEQFF
TRBJ1-4 NA NA TRBV7-2 TGTGCCAGCAGCTTAAGGTTTCGGGGGGAAAAACTGTTTTTT CASSLRFRGEKLFF
TRBJ2-7 NA NA TRBV7-2 TGTGCCAGCAGCGGGGCTAGCGTCGAGCAGTACTTC CASSGASVEQYF
TRBJ2-5 NA TRBD2 TRBV7-9 TGTGCCAGCAGCCGCCGACTAGCTGCAACCCAAGAGACCCAGTACTTC CASSRRLAATQETQYF
TRBJ2-2 few NA TRBV10-3 TGTGCCCCGGACTCGACTGGAATAAGGAACACCGGGGAGCTGTTTTTT CAPDSTGIRNTGELFF
TRBJ1-3 once NA TRBV15 TGTGCCACCGGGGCCGGGGACACACCTGGAAACACCATATATTTT CATGAGDTPGNTIYF
TRBJ1-5 NA NA TRBV29-1 TGCAGCGTTGGTGACAGGCCCAATCAGCCCCAGCATTTT CSVGDRPNQPQHF
TRBJ1-4 NA NA TRBV30 TGTGCCTGGAGCCTGGGACGAGTGGAAAAACTGTTTTTT CAWSLGRVEKLFF
TRBJ2-3 NA TRBD1 TRBV7-9 TGTGCCAGCAGCTTAGAGAGGGGGCGCGACGATACGCAGTATTTT CASSLERGRDDTQYF
TRBJ2-7 NA TRBD1 TRBV2 TGTGCCAGCAGTGATCGGACAGGGGGAGGTGAGCAGTACTTC CASSDRTGGGEQYF
TRBJ1-4 NA TRBD1 TRBV2 TGTGCCAGCGGACGGGGACAGGGGGAGGAAAAACTGTTTTTT CASGRGQGEEKLFF
TRBJ2-7 few NA TRBV18 TGTGCCAGCTCACCGCTACAGGCGGGCTTCAACGAGCAGTACTTC CASSPLQAGFNEQYF
TRBJ2-7 few NA TRBV28 TGTGCCAGCAGTTTATTCACCTTGGCCAGGAACCAGGGTCCCGAGCAGTACTTC CASSLFTLARNQGPEQYF
TRBJ1-1 NA NA TRBV30 TGTGCCTGGACTCGGACAGACGACACTGAAGCTTTCTTT CAWTRTDDTEAFF
TRBJ1-1 NA NA TRBV18 TGTGCCAGCTCCACCAGGGAAACGTACACTGAAGCTTTCTTT CASSTRETYTEAFF
TRBJ1-1 NA TRBD1 TRBV9 TGTGCCAGCAGCGGAGTGGACAGGGGGAACACTGAAGCTTTCTTT CASSGVDRGNTEAFF
TRBJ2-1 NA TRBD2 TRBV9 TGTGCCAGCAGCCTTCTAGCGGAGATCCCCAATGAGCAGTTCTTC CASSLLAEIPNEQFF
TRBJ2-7 NA TRBD1 TRBV7-9 TGTGCCAGCAGGCTTAGCGCACAGGGGGCCGAGCAGTACTTC CASRLSAQGAEQYF
TRBJ2-7 NA NA TRBV7-3 TGTGCCAGCAGCTCTTATTCTTGGGCCGGTCGCTCCTACGAGCAGTACTTC CASSSYSWAGRSYEQYF
TRBJ1-2 NA NA TRBV6-5 TGTGCCAGCAGTTACAGAGGAGAGGAAGGCTACACCTTC CASSYRGEEGYTF
TRBJ2-1 NA NA TRBV28 TGTGCCAGCAGTTCCGGGCAGCAGTTCTTC CASSSGQQFF
TRBJ2-4 NA NA TRBV11-3 TGTGCCAGCAGCTTAGCCCACAGCGGGCGCCAGTACTTC CASSLAHSGRQYF
TRBJ2-2 NA NA TRBV5-1 TGCGCCAGCAGCTTGGTGGTTGCCGGGGAGCTGTTTTTT CASSLVVAGELFF
TRBJ2-1 NA NA TRBV5-1 TGCGCCAGCAGCTTGGGGACTGTTTCCTACAATGAGCAGTTCTTC CASSLGTVSYNEQFF
TRBJ1-1 few NA TRBV6-6 TGTGCCAGCAGTTACAACAGAGCGAACACTGAAGCTTTCTTT CASSYNRANTEAFF
TRBJ1-2 once TRBD1 TRBV5-4 TGTGCCAGCAGCGCGGGTCAGGGGGTAATCTATGGCTACACCTTC CASSAGQGVIYGYTF
TRBJ2-1 few TRBD1 TRBV6-6 TGTGCCAGCAGTCCCGGGACAGAGTCCTACAATGAGCAGTTCTTC CASSPGTESYNEQFF
TRBJ1-1 NA NA TRBV5-1 TGCGCCAGCAGCTTGGAGGAGGTAGGCATGAACACTGAAGCTTTCTTT CASSLEEVGMNTEAFF
TRBJ1-1 few NA TRBV5-1 TGCGCCAGCAGCACGACAGCCGCACTGGCAGAAGCTTTCTTT CASSTTAALAEAFF
TRBJ2-3 NA TRBD2 TRBV2 TGTGCCAGCAGCAGGACTAGCGGGACAGATACGCAGTATTTT CASSRTSGTDTQYF
TRBJ2-1 NA NA TRBV5-4 TGTGCCAGCAGGCGGATTGGGGAAGGCAATGAGCAGTTCTTC CASRRIGEGNEQFF
TRBJ1-2 once NA TRBV7-2 TGTGCCAGCAGCTTAGTTGGACAGAGTAACTATGGCTACACCTTC CASSLVGQSNYGYTF
TRBJ2-3 few TRBD2 TRBV29-1 TGCAGCGTTACCCTAGCGGGGGTTACAGATACGCAGTATTTT CSVTLAGVTDTQYF
TRBJ1-4 NA NA TRBV7-2 TGTGCCAGCAGCTTAGAATCCGACGAGGGAAAACTGTTTTTT CASSLESDEGKLFF
TRBJ2-2 few NA TRBV29-1 TGCAGCGTACAACGGGGCAGAAACACCGGGGAGCTGTTTTTT CSVQRGRNTGELFF
TRBJ2-7 NA TRBD2 TRBV19 TGTGCCAGTAGCGTTAGCGGGAGGACTTACGAGCAGTACTTC CASSVSGRTYEQYF
TRBJ2-1 NA TRBD2 TRBV27 TGTGCCAGCAGTTTATCCCCGGGGGGGGCGGGAGGTTACAATGAGCAGTTCTTC CASSLSPGGAGGYNEQFF
TRBJ1-1 few NA TRBV7-3 TGTGCCAGCAGCTCGCTACAGGGCAACACTGAAGCTTTCTTT CASSSLQGNTEAFF
TRBJ1-2 NA NA TRBV5-1 TGCGCCAGCAGCTTTCAGGGGTTGAACTATGGCTACACCTTC CASSFQGLNYGYTF
TRBJ1-3 few NA TRBV10-3 TGTGCCATCAGTGAGTCTACAGGAACAGGGACTGGAAACACCATATATTTT CAISESTGTGTGNTIYF
TRBJ2-3 once NA TRBV5-6 TGTGCCAGCAGCTTCCCAGGGATGTGGAAGCAGTATTTT CASSFPGMWKQYF
TRBJ2-3 few NA TRBV7-2 TGTGCCAGCAGCCCCCCCCACACAGATACGCAGTATTTT CASSPPHTDTQYF
TRBJ1-2 NA NA TRBV30 TGTGCCTGGAGAGTTCCCGCCCCTAAAAACTATGGCTACACCTTC CAWRVPAPKNYGYTF